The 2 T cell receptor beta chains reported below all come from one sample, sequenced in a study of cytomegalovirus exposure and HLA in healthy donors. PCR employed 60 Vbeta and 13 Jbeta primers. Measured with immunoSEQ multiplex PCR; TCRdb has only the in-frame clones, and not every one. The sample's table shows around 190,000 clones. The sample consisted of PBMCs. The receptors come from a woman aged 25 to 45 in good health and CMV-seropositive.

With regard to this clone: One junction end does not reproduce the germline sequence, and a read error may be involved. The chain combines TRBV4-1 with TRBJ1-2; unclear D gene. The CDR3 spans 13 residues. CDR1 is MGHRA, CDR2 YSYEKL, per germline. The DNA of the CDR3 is TGCGCCAGCAGCCAAGACCCCTACTATGACTACACCTTC. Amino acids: CASSQDPYYDYTF.

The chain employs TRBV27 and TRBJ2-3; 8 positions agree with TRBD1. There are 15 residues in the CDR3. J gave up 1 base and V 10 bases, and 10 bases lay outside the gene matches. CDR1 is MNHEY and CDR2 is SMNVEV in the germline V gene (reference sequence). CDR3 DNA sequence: TGTGCCATAAGGGGCAGGGGGCCTCGCACAGATACGCAGTATTTT. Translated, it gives CAIRGRGPRTDTQYF.